These 15 T cell receptor beta chains were all obtained from the same sample, sequenced in a study of cytotoxic CD8 clonotypes in ibrutinib-treated CLL. Assay: immunoSEQ multiplex PCR; the TCRdb copy retains only in-frame clones and omits some. The table includes about 140,000 clones, 80% detected once. The sequencing used PBMCs, collected after 36 months of ibrutinib treatment. The origin of the receptors is a human donor with chronic lymphocytic leukemia.

This chain connects TRBV6-6 to TRBJ1-1, with D unclear. The V end was cut by 4 bases, the J end by 3 bases, with 9 bases between. Germline loops: CDR1 MNHNY, CDR2 SVGAGI (reference sequence). The length of the CDR3 is 13 residues. Here the CDR3 reads CASSFDTYTEAFF. The CDR3 coding sequence is TGTGCCAGCAGTTTTGACACATACACTGAAGCTTTCTTT.

The chain combines TRBV7-6 with TRBJ2-1; D possibly corresponds to TRBD2 (6 bases). The CDR3 is 17 residues long. The germline CDR1 and CDR2 sequences are SGHVS and FNYEAQ. V gave up 1 base and J gave up 4 bases, with 17 bases separating them. The DNA of the CDR3 is TGTGCCAGCAGCTTAGTTCCCAGCGGGCAAAGGTACAATGAGCAGTTCTTC. Translated, it gives CASSLVPSGQRYNEQFF.

This clone was recorded a few times. This chain links TRBV7-8 with TRBJ1-1; D is unclear. CDR3 length equals 14 residues. Trimming took off 2 bases at V and 4 bases at J, with 11 bases between the two ends. Germline V gene data show CDR1 as SGHVS and CDR2 as FQNEAQ. CDR3 in DNA: TGTGCCAGCAGCTTATCTCAGGAGAGCACTGAAGCTTTCTTT. This sequence encodes CASSLSQESTEAFF.

This clone was observed at least ten times. The chain joins TRBV11-3 to TRBJ2-1; no clear D gene. The V end lost 2 bases, the J end lost 4 bases, and 9 bases lay between the germline ends. CDR1 and CDR2 from the germline V gene are SGHNT and YENEEA. The CDR3 spans 14 residues. The CDR3 DNA reads TGTGCCAGCAGCTTATCCCCCCTATACAATGAGCAGTTCTTC. Amino acids: CASSLSPLYNEQFF.

The chain links TRBV27 to TRBJ2-2, with 7 positions matching TRBD2. Germline CDR1 reads MNHEY; CDR2 reads SMNVEV (reference sequence). The CDR3 contains 17 residues. V was clipped by 3 bases and J by 2 bases; unmatched bases: 9. The CDR3 region has the DNA TGTGCCAGCAGTTTGTCCTCTAGCGGAATAAACACCGGGGAGCTGTTTTTT. Translating it yields CASSLSSSGINTGELFF.

CDR3 region: CASSLVGGGVDEQFF. CDR3 bases: TGCGCCAGCAGCTTGGTTGGGGGTGGTGTCGATGAGCAGTTCTTC. J is TRBJ2-1 and V is TRBV5-1; D possibly uses TRBD1 or TRBD2 (5 bases each). V was clipped by 0 bases and J by 8 bases, with 15 bases between them. The CDR3 has 15 amino acids. Germline-derived CDR1 and CDR2 are SGHRS and YFSETQ.

The chain couples TRBV13 to TRBJ1-1, with D maybe TRBD1 (5 bases). Trimming shortened V by 5 bases and J by 1 base, and 8 bases separated the two germline ends. The CDR3 spans 13 residues. Germline assignment: CDR1 PRHDT and CDR2 FYEKMQ (reference sequence). CDR3 sequence (DNA): TGTGCCAGCAGCCTTGGACAGAACACTGAAGCTTTCTTT. Encoded protein: CASSLGQNTEAFF. Full variable domain (remainder filled in from reference TRBV13 and TRBJ1-1): AAGVIQSPRHLIKEKRETATLKCYPIPRHDTVYWYQQGPGQDPQFLISFYEKMQSDKGSIPDRFSAQQFSDYHSELNMSSLELGDSALYFCASSLGQNTEAFFGQGTRLTVV.

CDR3 coding DNA: TGTGCCAGCAGTCCTCTCAGGGGTTCTAATGAAAAACTGTTTTTT. Its translation is CASSPLRGSNEKLFF. The chain employs TRBV27 and TRBJ1-4; D is possibly TRBD1 (6 bases). V was shortened by 5 bases and J by 3 bases, with 13 bases between the two germline ends. Germline CDR1 is MNHEY and CDR2 is SMNVEV (reference sequence). This CDR3 has 15 residues. Supplemented by reference TRBV27 and TRBJ1-4, the full variable domain reads EAQVTQNPRYLITVTGKKLTVTCSQNMNHEYMSWYRQDPGLGLRQIYYSMNVEVTDKGDVPEGYKVSRKEKRNFPLILESPSPNQTSLYFCASSPLRGSNEKLFFGSGTQLSVL.

The rearrangement uses TRBV28 and TRBJ1-2; no reliable D call. CDR1 is MDHEN and CDR2 is SYDVKM in the germline V gene. Trimming left V 7 bases short and J 0 bases short, with 15 bases between. The CDR3 contains 15 residues. The CDR3 DNA reads TGTGCCAGCAATTGGGCAGTCCTAACTAACTATGGCTACACCTTC. This sequence encodes CASNWAVLTNYGYTF.

J is TRBJ2-3 and V is TRBV29-1; D is tentatively TRBD1 or TRBD2 (5 bases each). CDR1 SQVTM and CDR2 ANQGSEA come from the germline V gene. V lost 6 bases, J lost 3 bases, and 10 bases lay in between. The CDR3 has 12 residues. The CDR3 loop reads CSVTGTTDTQYF. The CDR3 nucleotides are TGCAGCGTAACGGGGACGACAGATACGCAGTATTTT.

This rearrangement joins TRBV20-1 to TRBJ2-7; 8 bases align to TRBD1. Germline V CDR1 and CDR2: DFQATT, SNEGSKA (reference sequence). The CDR3 runs 11 residues. The ends lost 6 bases at V and 3 bases at J; junction bases unmatched: 1. The CDR3 DNA reads TGCAGTGCAGACAGGGGCTACGAGCAGTACTTC. It codes for CSADRGYEQYF.

The rearrangement uses TRBV27 and TRBJ2-7; D tentatively fits TRBD1 or TRBD2 (5 bases each). There are 13 residues in the CDR3. Germline V gene sequence: CDR1 MNHEY, CDR2 SMNVEV (reference sequence). Trimming took off 4 bases at V and 3 bases at J, with 10 bases between the two ends. CDR3 in DNA: TGTGCCAGCAGTTGGGGGTCCGACTACGAGCAGTACTTC. This encodes CASSWGSDYEQYF.

This clone was seen only a few times. The J gene is TRBJ1-4, the V gene TRBV30; no clear D gene. Trimming cost V 3 bases and J 8 bases, with 10 bases left between them. CDR1 and CDR2 (germline): GTSNPN, SVGIG (reference sequence). The CDR3 runs 12 residues. For the CDR3, the DNA is TGTGCCTGGAGAGGGCGTGGAGAAAAACTGTTTTTT. Protein: CAWRGRGEKLFF.

The chain couples TRBV21-1 to TRBJ2-2. TRBV21-1 counts as a pseudogene. The CDR3 totals 16 residues. CDR3 sequence: CASSPPIHGRTGELFF. CDR3 DNA sequence: TGTGCCAGCAGCCCCCCGATACATGGTAGGACCGGGGAGCTGTTTTTT.

CDR3 region: CASSLIGRLRYNEQFF. Written as DNA, the CDR3 is TGTGCCAGCAGCTTGATTGGGAGACTACGCTACAATGAGCAGTTCTTC. The chain carries TRBV5-6 and TRBJ2-1; weak D call: TRBD2 (5 bases). CDR1 is SGHDT and CDR2 is YYEEEE in the germline V gene. The CDR3 totals 16 residues. Trimming stripped 1 base from V and 3 bases from J, with 14 bases between.